Listed below are T cell receptor beta chains from one sample, sequenced in a study of OX40 agonist ivuxolimab in advanced cancers. The protocol was immunoSEQ multiplex PCR, while the TCRdb copy is restricted to in-frame clones and leaves out a portion. The sample carries around 65,000 clones, about 92% recorded once. The sequencing here drew on CD4+ or CD8+ T cells sorted from blood, taken in a trial of the OX40 agonist ivuxolimab. Every receptor here comes from an adult with an advanced solid tumor such as melanoma, head and neck, liver or kidney cancer. The CDR3 runs from the conserved cysteine through the conserved F or W.

CDR3 length,V gene,J gene,CDR3 protein
14,TRBV11-3,TRBJ2-5,CASSEGQELETQYF
16,TRBV9,TRBJ2-3,CASSTPTSSHTDTQYF
14,TRBV19,TRBJ2-3,CASSLSINTDTQYF
15,TRBV19,TRBJ2-3,CASSPGTSGADTQYF
13,TRBV6-1,TRBJ2-1,CASMDRYYNEQFF
17,TRBV4-3,TRBJ1-6,CASSQDRETLYNSPLHF
19,TRBV4-1,TRBJ1-1,CASSQDRREDTFMNTEAFF
16,TRBV6-5,TRBJ2-3,CVSSYTGGPSTDTQYF
15,TRBV7-9,TRBJ2-2,CASRGDRTTGGELFF
15,TRBV19,TRBJ2-7,CASSTLTGGIDEQYF
11,TRBV6-5,TRBJ2-7,CASSYSTEQYF
12,TRBV5-6,TRBJ2-4,CASSLAGNIQYF
17,TRBV12-5,TRBJ2-5,CASGLVKTGSGVETQYF
12,TRBV5-1,TRBJ2-1,CASSLAVDEQFF
14,TRBV11-2,TRBJ1-2,CASSLVIWAGDYTF
13,TRBV10-3,TRBJ1-2,CAISEDRGHGYTF
15,TRBV4-1,TRBJ2-7,CASSQEPPEAYEQYF
17,TRBV28,TRBJ2-5,CASSPGLAVVFQETQYF
16,TRBV13,TRBJ2-2,CASRCVNRTNTGELFF